This T cell receptor (beta chain) was identified in a study of cytotoxic CD8 clonotypes in ibrutinib-treated CLL. Study-wide results and caveats: Under treatment, the uncommon public clonotypes either contracted or remained stable.

Using immunoSEQ multiplex PCR, the repertoire was profiled, and TCRdb retains in-frame clones only, with some absent. Of some 130,000 clones detected, 75% to 90% appear once; the ten largest clones hold roughly 2%. Comment on this clone: What it recognizes is unknown.

The CDR3 runs 14 residues. CDR1 is SGHRS and CDR2 is YFSETQ in the germline V gene. V shed 6 bases and J shed 5 bases, with 17 bases lying between them. This TCR was recovered from a human donor with chronic lymphocytic leukemia. The rearrangement uses TRBV5-1 and TRBJ2-5; perhaps TRBD2 as D (5 bases). Sequenced here: PBMCs, sampled after 24 months of ibrutinib treatment. The CDR3 protein is CASTTAGLGETQYF. CDR3 in DNA: TGCGCCAGCACCACCGCCGGACTGGGGGAGACCCAGTACTTC. Together with reference TRBV5-1 and TRBJ2-5, the CDR3 gives the full variable domain: KAGVTQTPRYLIKTRGQQVTLSCSPISGHRSVSWYQQTPGQGLQFLFEYFSETQRNKGNFPGRFSGRQFSNSRSEMNVSTLELGDSALYLCASTTAGLGETQYFGPGTRLLVL.